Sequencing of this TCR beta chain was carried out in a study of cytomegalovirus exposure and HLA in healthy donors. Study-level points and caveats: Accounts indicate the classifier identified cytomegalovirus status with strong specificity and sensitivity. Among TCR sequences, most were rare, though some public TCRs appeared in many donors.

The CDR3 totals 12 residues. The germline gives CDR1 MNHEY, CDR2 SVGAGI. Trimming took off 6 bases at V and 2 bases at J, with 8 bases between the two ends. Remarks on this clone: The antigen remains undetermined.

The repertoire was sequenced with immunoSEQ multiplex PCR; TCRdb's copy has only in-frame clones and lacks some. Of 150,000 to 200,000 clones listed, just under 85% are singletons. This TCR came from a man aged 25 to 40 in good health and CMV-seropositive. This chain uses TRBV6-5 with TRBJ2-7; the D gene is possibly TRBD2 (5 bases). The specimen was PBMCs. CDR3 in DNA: TGTGCCAGCAGCCCCGGGACCTACGAGCAGTACTTC. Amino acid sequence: CASSPGTYEQYF.